This T cell receptor (beta chain) derives from a study of T cells in Graves' hyperthyroidism and ophthalmopathy. In its sample, this clonotype was seen many times. TCR beta CDR3 regions were amplified from RNA transcripts. When the TCR CDR3 underwent first-round RT-PCR, the HTBI primer set was used. TCRdb recomputed calls from the multiplex PCR reads with MiXCR, one row per CDR3 protein. Here the sample spans approximately 400,000 distinct CDR3 sequences, around 20% being singletons. In making diagnoses, clinical symptoms, serum thyroxine and TRAb, thyroid ultrasound and orbital computed tomography were all used. V lost 0 bases and J lost 7; bases outside the gene matches: 2. This CDR3 contains 14 residues. Germline V gene lookup returns CDR1 KGHDR and CDR2 SFDVKD.

The chain uses TRBV24-1 and TRBJ2-1; 7 nucleotides match TRBD2. The sequencing input was blood. The sequence was obtained from a man between 18 and 35 years old with Graves' ophthalmopathy. The CDR3 region is CATSDLVGGNEQFF. CDR3 coding DNA: TGTGCCACCAGTGATTTGGTGGGGGGGAATGAGCAGTTCTTC.